This T cell receptor (beta chain) was profiled in a study of T cells expressing NK-cell markers. Germline loops: CDR1 MDHEN, CDR2 SYDVKM. This CDR3 has 16 amino acids. TCRdb re-called the 5' RACE reads and shows each CDR3 protein once, DNA omitted. This sample's table has about 150,000 distinct CDR3 sequences. The chain uses TRBV28 and TRBJ2-3; TCRdb designates TRBD2, a call that cannot be tested without DNA. The TCR was taken from a man aged 18 to 69 in good health. The specimen was blood T cells: a sorted CD56 or NKG2C T cell subset, CD4+ or CD8+ T cells, or bulk PBMC T cells (not recorded which). Here the CDR3 reads CASSFFPAGNTDTQYF.